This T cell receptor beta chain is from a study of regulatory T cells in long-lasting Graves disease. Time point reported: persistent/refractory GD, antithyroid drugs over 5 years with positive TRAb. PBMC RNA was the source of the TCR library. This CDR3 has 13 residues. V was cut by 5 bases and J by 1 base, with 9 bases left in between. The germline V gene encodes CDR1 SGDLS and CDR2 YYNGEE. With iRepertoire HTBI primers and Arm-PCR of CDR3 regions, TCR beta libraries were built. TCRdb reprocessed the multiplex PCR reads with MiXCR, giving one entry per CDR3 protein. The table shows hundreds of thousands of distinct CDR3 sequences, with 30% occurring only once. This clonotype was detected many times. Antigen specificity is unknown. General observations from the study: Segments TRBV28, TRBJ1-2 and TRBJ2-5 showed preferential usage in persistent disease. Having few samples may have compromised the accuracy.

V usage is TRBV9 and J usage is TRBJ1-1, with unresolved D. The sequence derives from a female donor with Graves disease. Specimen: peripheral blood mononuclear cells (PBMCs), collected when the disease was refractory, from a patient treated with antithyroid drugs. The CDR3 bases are TGTGCCAGCAGTGACACCCCGAACACTGAAGCTTTCTTT. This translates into CASSDTPNTEAFF.